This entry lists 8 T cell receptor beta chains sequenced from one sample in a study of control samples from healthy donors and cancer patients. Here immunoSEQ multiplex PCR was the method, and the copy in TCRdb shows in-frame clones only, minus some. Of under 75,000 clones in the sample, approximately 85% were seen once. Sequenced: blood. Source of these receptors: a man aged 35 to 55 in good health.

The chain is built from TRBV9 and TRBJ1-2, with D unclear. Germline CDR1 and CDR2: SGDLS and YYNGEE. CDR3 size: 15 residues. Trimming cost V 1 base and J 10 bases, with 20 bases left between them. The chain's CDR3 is CASSVSPLLSQDYTF. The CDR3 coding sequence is TGTGCCAGCAGCGTATCCCCCCTACTGTCCCAGGACTACACCTTC.

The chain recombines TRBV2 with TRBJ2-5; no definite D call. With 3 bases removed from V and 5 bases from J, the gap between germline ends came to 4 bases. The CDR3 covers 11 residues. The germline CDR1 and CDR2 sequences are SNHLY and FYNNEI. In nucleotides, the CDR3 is TGTGCCAGCAGTGAGAAGGAGACCCAGTACTTC. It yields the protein CASSEKETQYF.

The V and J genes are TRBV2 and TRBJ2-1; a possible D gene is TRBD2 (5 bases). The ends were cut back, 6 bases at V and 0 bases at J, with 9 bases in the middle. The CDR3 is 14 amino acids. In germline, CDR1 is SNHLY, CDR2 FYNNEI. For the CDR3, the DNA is TGTGCCAGCAGAGGCGGAGGCTCCTACAATGAGCAGTTCTTC. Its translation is CASRGGGSYNEQFF. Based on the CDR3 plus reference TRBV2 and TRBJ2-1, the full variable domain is EPEVTQTPSHQVTQMGQEVILRCVPISNHLYFYWYRQILGQKVEFLVSFYNNEISEKSEIFDDQFSVERPDGSNFTLKIRSTKLEDSAMYFCASRGGGSYNEQFFGPGTRLTVL.

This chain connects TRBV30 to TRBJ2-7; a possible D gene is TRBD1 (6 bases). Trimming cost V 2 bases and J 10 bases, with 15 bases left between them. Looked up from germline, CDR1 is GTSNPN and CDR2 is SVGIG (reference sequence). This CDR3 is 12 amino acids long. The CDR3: CAWSPTTGPQYF. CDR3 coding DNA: TGTGCCTGGAGTCCGACGACAGGTCCTCAGTACTTC.

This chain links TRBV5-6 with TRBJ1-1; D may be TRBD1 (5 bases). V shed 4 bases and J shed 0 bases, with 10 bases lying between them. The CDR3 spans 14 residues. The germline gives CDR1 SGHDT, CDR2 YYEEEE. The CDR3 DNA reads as TGTGCCAGCAGCGCCGGGGGGGTGAACACTGAAGCTTTCTTT. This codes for CASSAGGVNTEAFF.

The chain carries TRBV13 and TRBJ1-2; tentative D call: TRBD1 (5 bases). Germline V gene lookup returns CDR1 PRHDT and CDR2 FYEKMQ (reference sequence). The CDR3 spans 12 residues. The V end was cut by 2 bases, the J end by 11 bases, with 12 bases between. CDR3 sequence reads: CASSLSRVGYTF. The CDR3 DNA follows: TGTGCCAGCAGCTTATCCAGGGTGGGATACACCTTC.

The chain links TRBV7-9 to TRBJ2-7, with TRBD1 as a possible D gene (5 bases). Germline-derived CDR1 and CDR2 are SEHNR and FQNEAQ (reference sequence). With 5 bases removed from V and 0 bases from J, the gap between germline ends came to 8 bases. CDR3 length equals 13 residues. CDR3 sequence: CASSPDTSYEQYF. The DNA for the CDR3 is TGTGCCAGCAGCCCGGACACCTCCTACGAGCAGTACTTC.

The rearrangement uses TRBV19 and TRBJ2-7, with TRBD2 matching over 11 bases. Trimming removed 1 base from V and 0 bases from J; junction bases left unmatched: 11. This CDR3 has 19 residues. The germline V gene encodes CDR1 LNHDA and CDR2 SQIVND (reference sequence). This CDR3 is CASSIGGGLAGGLSYEQYF. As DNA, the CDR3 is TGTGCCAGTAGTATAGGAGGGGGCCTAGCGGGAGGCCTCTCCTACGAGCAGTACTTC. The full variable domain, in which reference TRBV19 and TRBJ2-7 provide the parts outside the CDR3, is DGGITQSPKYLFRKEGQNVTLSCEQNLNHDAMYWYRQDPGQGLRLIYYSQIVNDFQKGDIAEGYSVSREKKESFPLTVTSAQKNPTAFYLCASSIGGGLAGGLSYEQYFGPGTRLTVT.